This T cell receptor beta chain appears in the sequencing data of a study of cytomegalovirus exposure and HLA in healthy donors. This CDR3 has 16 residues. After removal of 5 bases from V and 1 base from J, the junction contained 10 bases not matched to a gene. Germline V gene data show CDR1 as LGHNA and CDR2 as YSLEER. The PCR made use of 60 Vbeta and 13 Jbeta primers. The method was immunoSEQ multiplex PCR; TCRdb's version includes in-frame clones alone and lacks a portion of them. The profile covers some 140,000 clones, with roughly four fifths appearing a single time and roughly 3.1% taken by the ten largest. On this clone itself: Its antigen remains unknown.

General study findings and limits: The authors reported that TCR beta sequences could predict HLA-A and HLA-B alleles. These predictions were accurate for most subjects in the first cohort. It emerged from a later analysis that several of the most significant clusters appeared to be linked to common viral pathogens.

This TCR came from a man younger than 45 in good health and CMV-seronegative. Sequenced: PBMCs. The V gene is TRBV4-3, the J gene TRBJ1-1; 7 nucleotides agree with TRBD1. The CDR3 protein is CASSYSRGQTNTEAFF. The CDR3 DNA reads TGCGCCAGCAGCTACTCAAGGGGACAGACGAACACTGAAGCTTTCTTT.